These T cell receptor beta chains were read from a single sample in a study of glioma-infiltrating T cells. TCRdb itself ran the multiplex PCR reads through MiXCR, one entry per CDR3 protein. Of more than 350,000 distinct CDR3 sequences in the sample, roughly two fifths were seen once. The sequenced sample was glioma tissue, nonneoplastic brain tissue, or PBMCs (not recorded which). The receptors were sampled from a human donor with low-grade glioma or glioblastoma, undergoing nonglioma brain surgery, or in good health (not recorded which). CDR3s include the opening cysteine and the closing phenylalanine or tryptophan. D genes are given only for firm matches. Rows may omit the clone size; those that give it use once, few, many or a size class.

v_call: TRBV10-3; d_call: -; clone_size: few; j_call: TRBJ1-2; cdr3_nt: TGTGCCATCAGTGACCGGACCGAAAACTATGGCTACACCTTC; cdr3_aa: CAISDRTENYGYTF
v_call: TRBV7-7; d_call: TRBD2; clone_size: few; j_call: TRBJ2-5; cdr3_nt: TGTGCTAGCAGCCCTACACCGGGACTAGCGGGAGAGACCCAGTACTTC; cdr3_aa: CASSPTPGLAGETQYF
v_call: TRBV4-2; d_call: TRBD1; clone_size: few; j_call: TRBJ2-6; cdr3_nt: TGTGCCAGCAGCCAAGGTGAGGGGGCGAAAAATGGGGCCAACGTCCTGACTTTC; cdr3_aa: CASSQGEGAKNGANVLTF
v_call: TRBV27; d_call: -; clone_size: -; j_call: TRBJ2-2; cdr3_nt: TGTGACACCCAGACCACCGGGGAGCTGTTTTTT; cdr3_aa: CDTQTTGELFF
v_call: TRBV20-1; d_call: -; clone_size: -; j_call: TRBJ2-4; cdr3_nt: TGCAGTGCTAGAGATGGCTCAGGGAACATTCAGTACTTC; cdr3_aa: CSARDGSGNIQYF
v_call: TRBV15; d_call: -; clone_size: once; j_call: TRBJ2-7; cdr3_nt: TGTGCCACCAGCAGAGATCGGGGGCCAGTTCGGAATGAGCAGTACTTC; cdr3_aa: CATSRDRGPVRNEQYF
v_call: TRBV20-1; d_call: -; clone_size: many; j_call: TRBJ2-1; cdr3_nt: TGCAGTGCTGGGGACCGCTCGGATCTATTTGAGCAGTTCTTC; cdr3_aa: CSAGDRSDLFEQFF
v_call: TRBV28; d_call: TRBD2; clone_size: few; j_call: TRBJ2-1; cdr3_nt: TGTGCCAGCAGTTCAATAGCGGGGCCCGATATAGATGAGCAGTTCTTC; cdr3_aa: CASSSIAGPDIDEQFF
v_call: TRBV19; d_call: TRBD2; clone_size: -; j_call: TRBJ2-1; cdr3_nt: TGTGCCACCGACCTGGCTAGCGGGAGGAGCTCCTACAATGAGCAGTTCTTC; cdr3_aa: CATDLASGRSSYNEQFF
v_call: TRBV15; d_call: -; clone_size: many; j_call: TRBJ2-1; cdr3_nt: TGTGCCACCAGCAGACCTTGGGATGAGCAGTTCTTC; cdr3_aa: CATSRPWDEQFF
v_call: TRBV20-1; d_call: -; clone_size: -; j_call: TRBJ1-2; cdr3_nt: TGCAGCGAACACGACGACTATGGCTACACCTTC; cdr3_aa: CSEHDDYGYTF
v_call: TRBV7-9; d_call: -; clone_size: few; j_call: TRBJ2-1; cdr3_nt: TGTGCCAGCAGCCCGTACGGCAATGAGCAGTTCTTC; cdr3_aa: CASSPYGNEQFF
v_call: TRBV25-1; d_call: -; clone_size: -; j_call: TRBJ2-7; cdr3_nt: TGTGCCATCAAGGCCGGGACCGCAGACTACGAGCAGTACTTC; cdr3_aa: CAIKAGTADYEQYF
v_call: TRBV12-3/TRBV12-4; d_call: TRBD2; clone_size: once; j_call: TRBJ2-3; cdr3_nt: TGTGCCAGCAATATAGCGGGAGGCACAGATACGCAGTATTTT; cdr3_aa: CASNIAGGTDTQYF
v_call: TRBV7-9; d_call: -; clone_size: -; j_call: TRBJ2-7; cdr3_nt: TGTGCCAGCAGCGTCAGGAACTCCTACGAGCAGTACTTC; cdr3_aa: CASSVRNSYEQYF
v_call: TRBV5-6; d_call: -; clone_size: -; j_call: TRBJ2-3; cdr3_nt: TGTGCCAGCAGCCCGCTCATGAGTCTTGGAGATACGCAGTATTTT; cdr3_aa: CASSPLMSLGDTQYF
v_call: TRBV5-1; d_call: -; clone_size: -; j_call: TRBJ2-3; cdr3_nt: TGCGCCAGCAGCTTCGGGGAGGATACGCAGTATTTT; cdr3_aa: CASSFGEDTQYF
v_call: TRBV4-1; d_call: -; clone_size: -; j_call: TRBJ2-7; cdr3_nt: TGCGCCAGCAGCCAAGATCGTAGGCAGGGCTACGAGCAGTACTTC; cdr3_aa: CASSQDRRQGYEQYF
v_call: TRBV12-3/TRBV12-4; d_call: TRBD2; clone_size: few; j_call: TRBJ2-1; cdr3_nt: TGTGCCAGCAGTTCTCCGGCGGGAGACGGACATGAGCAGTTCTTC; cdr3_aa: CASSSPAGDGHEQFF
v_call: TRBV4-2; d_call: TRBD2; clone_size: -; j_call: TRBJ2-3; cdr3_nt: TGTGCCAGCAGCCAACCGACTAGCGGGAGTCTCACAGATACGCAGTATTTT; cdr3_aa: CASSQPTSGSLTDTQYF
v_call: TRBV7-8; d_call: TRBD1; clone_size: -; j_call: TRBJ1-1; cdr3_nt: TGTGCCAGCAGCTCACAGGGGCGGGTAGACACTGAAGCTTTCTTT; cdr3_aa: CASSSQGRVDTEAFF
v_call: TRBV5-1; d_call: -; clone_size: few; j_call: TRBJ2-3; cdr3_nt: TGCGCCAGCAGCCCGCCAACCTTAGACAGCTATACGCAGTATTTT; cdr3_aa: CASSPPTLDSYTQYF
v_call: TRBV20-1; d_call: TRBD2; clone_size: many; j_call: TRBJ2-3; cdr3_nt: TGCAGTGTTCGTCTAGCGGGATCCACAGATACGCAGTATTTT; cdr3_aa: CSVRLAGSTDTQYF
v_call: TRBV12-3/TRBV12-4; d_call: -; clone_size: few; j_call: TRBJ2-1; cdr3_nt: TGTGCCAGCAGTTTGAGGGGCTCCTACAATGAGCAGTTCTTC; cdr3_aa: CASSLRGSYNEQFF